Sequencing of this T cell receptor (beta chain) was carried out in a study of high-grade serous ovarian cancer treatment subgroups. Across the whole study: Samples averaged 14,192 reads and thousands of unique TCR beta rearrangements.

Germline CDR1 LNHDA, CDR2 SQIVND (reference sequence). The CDR3 is 14 residues long. The ends were cut back, 4 bases at V and 1 base at J, with 10 bases in the middle. Remarks on this clone: Its target is unknown.

Tumor tissue was taken before any definitive surgery or chemotherapy was given. General study results and limits: Higher neoantigen levels went with greater TCR clonal relatedness. Same-patient tumor repertoires overlapped at roughly 0.1 to 0.79; different patients barely overlapped.

The assay was immunoSEQ multiplex PCR, and TCRdb's table has in-frame clones only and misses some. The table shows about 7,600 clones, with around 72% occurring only once. The material sequenced was tumor tissue. This chain uses TRBV19 with TRBJ1-1, with D unresolved. This TCR derives from a human donor with high-grade serous ovarian cancer. The CDR3, as DNA: TGTGCCAGTAGTAAGGCACACCAGAACACTGAAGCTTTCTTT. As protein: CASSKAHQNTEAFF.